The present entry profiles one T cell receptor beta chain with its context. This clonotype was seen only once. A much larger clone sits a single nucleotide away, making a read error possible. The entry originates in a study of T cells after yellow fever vaccination (dated by TCRdb to between 2018 and 2021). As for the study more broadly: Using CD3, CD45RA, CCR7 and CD95 staining, memory subsets (EM, EMRA, CM and Tscm) were sorted on a BD FACS Aria III. The SMART-Seq v4 Ultra Low Input RNA kit was used to prepare libraries from fractions with low cell numbers. To track T-cell clones before and after primary and booster YFV17D yellow fever vaccination, bulk TCR alpha and beta repertoires were sequenced longitudinally. The cohort comprised two healthy male donors, one aged 18 to 30 and one aged 30 to 39 years. Bulk PBMC replicates and cell subsets were isolated from blood drawn at multiple timepoints before and after both primary and secondary immunization. Memory subsets were sorted on days 0, 15 and 45 and at 18 months following primary vaccination, and on days 0, 15 and 45 following the 30-year booster. The paper's findings and limits, for the study overall: Most clones expanded after primary vaccination were re-detected after the booster (almost 98% of CD4 and around nine tenths of CD8), suggesting broad memory maintenance. The study included only a couple of donors, which limits how far the findings can be generalized. In the sorted memory subsets on day 0, nearly all vaccine-responding clonotypes were below the level of detection. A small fraction of clonotypes appeared in both the CD4 and CD8 compartments, likely as a result of convergent recombination. The secondary T-cell response was weaker than the primary response but faster, peaking on day 5 instead of day 15. Because abundant contaminating clonotypes from the bulk population could be contained in FACS-sorted repertoires, computational filtering was required.

The treatment or condition label, as the study defines it: live attenuated yellow fever vaccine strain. PBMCs were isolated from peripheral blood using a standard Ficoll-Paque protocol. The RNeasy Micro Kit was used to extract RNA from sorted memory subsets. Taken from cysteine to phenylalanine, the CDR3 has 19 residues. Here the CDR3 DNA is all that survives: 57 bases in frame from base 1. CDR1 LGHDT and CDR2 YNNKEL were looked up in the germline V gene (reference sequence). Synthesis of TCR cDNA relied on 5'RACE template switching, a step that introduced a universal primer site along with unique molecular identifiers. cDNA synthesis was primed from both the TCR alpha and TCR beta constant segments. Library amplification used two PCR steps, and the second PCR step added sample barcodes and sequencing adapters. Sequencing of libraries was performed on Illumina HiSeq 2500 (2x100 bp) or NovaSeq (2x150 bp). For the original study's pipeline: Demultiplexing of reads and collapsing into UMI consensus sequences were performed with MIGEC, and V(D)J alignment was carried out with MiXCR. Clonotypes responding to the vaccine were identified with edgeR on replicate PBMC samples, with the criteria of FDR below 0.01 and a log2 fold change above 5 up to day 15. Each bulk clonotype received a CD4 or CD8 identity based on whether the sequenced CD4 or CD8 repertoire contained that clonotype at higher abundance. To estimate how each clone was distributed across memory phenotypes, clonotype frequencies in memory subsets were weighted by the numbers of FACS-sorted cells. TCRdb's own reprocessing of the public reads used fastp at Q25 and MiXCR and kept productive beta chains. Entries that share a CDR3 protein sequence are merged under the most common genes and DNA. The V and J calls here are based on TCRdb, not the publication. The sample table contains over 35,000 distinct CDR3 sequences; only one count was recorded for 5% to 8% of them. Around 9.3% of the sample comes from the top ten.

This material consisted of PBMCs, either bulk or a sorted T-cell subset (CD4+, CD8+, memory, or dextramer-sorted; not recorded which), taken 45 days after the yellow fever booster vaccination. The sequence is built from TRBV3-1 and TRBJ2-5; the D call is possibly TRBD1 or TRBD2, each sharing 5 bases. The TCR originated in a man between 25 and 39 years old who received the YFV17D yellow fever vaccine. The CDR3 reads as follows: CACSWDRWGRQKYQETQYF. The DNA is as follows: TGTGCCTGCAGTTGGGACCGCTGGGGCAGGCAGAAGTACCAAGAGACCCAGTACTTC.